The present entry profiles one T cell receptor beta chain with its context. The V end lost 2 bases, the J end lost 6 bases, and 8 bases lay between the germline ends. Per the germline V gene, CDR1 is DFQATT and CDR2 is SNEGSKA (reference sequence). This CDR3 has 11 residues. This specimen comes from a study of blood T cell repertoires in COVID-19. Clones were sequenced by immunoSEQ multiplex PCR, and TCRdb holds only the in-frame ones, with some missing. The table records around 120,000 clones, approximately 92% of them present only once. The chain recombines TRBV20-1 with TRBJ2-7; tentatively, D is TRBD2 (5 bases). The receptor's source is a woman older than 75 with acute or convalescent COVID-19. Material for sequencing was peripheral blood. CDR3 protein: CSARQRLEQYF. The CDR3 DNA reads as TGCAGTGCTAGACAGCGGCTCGAGCAGTACTTC.